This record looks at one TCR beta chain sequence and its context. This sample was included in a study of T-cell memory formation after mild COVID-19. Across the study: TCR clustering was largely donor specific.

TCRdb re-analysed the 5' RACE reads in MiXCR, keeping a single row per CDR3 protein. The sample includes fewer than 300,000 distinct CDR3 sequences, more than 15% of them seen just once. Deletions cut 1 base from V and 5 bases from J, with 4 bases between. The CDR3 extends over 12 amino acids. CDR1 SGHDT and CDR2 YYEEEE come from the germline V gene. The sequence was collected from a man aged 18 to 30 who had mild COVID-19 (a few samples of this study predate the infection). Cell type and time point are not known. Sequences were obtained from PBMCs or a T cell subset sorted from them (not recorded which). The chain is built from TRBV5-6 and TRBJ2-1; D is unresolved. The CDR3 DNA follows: TGTGCCAGCAGCTTGAGACACAATGAGCAGTTCTTC. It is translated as CASSLRHNEQFF.